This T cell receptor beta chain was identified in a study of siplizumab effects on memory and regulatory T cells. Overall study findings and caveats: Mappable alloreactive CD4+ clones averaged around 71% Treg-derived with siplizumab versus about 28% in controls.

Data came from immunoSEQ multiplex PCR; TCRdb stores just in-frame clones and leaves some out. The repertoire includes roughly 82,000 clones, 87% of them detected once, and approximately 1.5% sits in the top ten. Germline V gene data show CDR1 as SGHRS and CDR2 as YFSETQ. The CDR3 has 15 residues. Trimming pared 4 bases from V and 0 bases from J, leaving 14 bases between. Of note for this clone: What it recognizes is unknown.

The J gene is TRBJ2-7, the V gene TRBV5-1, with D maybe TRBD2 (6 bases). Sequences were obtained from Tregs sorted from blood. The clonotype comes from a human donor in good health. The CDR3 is CASSPGDGSSYEQYF. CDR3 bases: TGCGCCAGCAGCCCGGGCGACGGGAGCTCCTACGAGCAGTACTTC. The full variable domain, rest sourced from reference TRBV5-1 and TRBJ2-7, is KAGVTQTPRYLIKTRGQQVTLSCSPISGHRSVSWYQQTPGQGLQFLFEYFSETQRNKGNFPGRFSGRQFSNSRSEMNVSTLELGDSALYLCASSPGDGSSYEQYFGPGTRLTVT.